The next 19 T cell receptor beta chains were all read from a single sample in a study of STAT3 mutations in large granular lymphocyte leukemia (dated by TCRdb to the late 2010s). The study at large found these results: Every T-LGLL patient showed at least one immunodominant TCRbeta clonotype, and about half showed multiple immunodominant subclonotypes.

Their specific antigens are unknown. The method behind the library was the immunoSEQ multiplex PCR assay. The clones in this table, taken by TCRdb from immuneACCESS, are in-frame only. Not every clone is retained; where verified, under half of the shortfall comes from an unresolved V gene, and the cause of the rest is unknown. This sample holds roughly 38,000 clones; 88% were observed only once. The top ten constitute about 0.46% of the sample. Material: PBMCs. The receptors here all came from a human donor with T large granular lymphocyte leukemia. Some clones in this sample may be carry-over from other donors' samples.

DNA of the CDR3: TGCGCCAGCAGTCAAGCCCACCTAGCGGGGCAAGAGACCCAGTACTTC. Translated: CASSQAHLAGQETQYF. V is TRBV23-1 and J is TRBJ2-5; 9 nucleotides match TRBD2. TRBV23-1 is treated as an ORF (open reading frame) with a function not yet certain. The CDR3 has 16 residues. V was clipped by 2 bases and J by 2 bases; unmatched bases: 6.

The genes are TRBV5-6 and TRBJ1-2, with 10 bases that match TRBD1. The CDR3 length is 15 residues. Germline trimming cut 3 bases from V and 4 bases from J; bases unmatched to any gene: 6. Looked up from germline, CDR1 is SGHDT and CDR2 is YYEEEE. DNA for the CDR3: TGTGCCAGCAGCTCTCCGGGACAGGGGTTCTATGGCTACACCTTC. It is translated as CASSSPGQGFYGYTF.

This clone was counted a single time. This rearrangement joins TRBV18 to TRBJ2-7; 7 bases agree with TRBD1. The junction had 4 bases not matched to a gene; V was cut back by 6 bases and J by 5 bases. Looked up from germline, CDR1 is KGHSH and CDR2 is LQKENI. The CDR3 is 12 residues long. As DNA, the CDR3 is TGTGCCAGCTCGACAGGGACCGACGAGCAGTACTTC. Translating it yields CASSTGTDEQYF.

This chain uses TRBV4-3 with TRBJ2-1; D is perhaps TRBD1 (5 bases). The CDR3 totals 15 residues. Germline loops: CDR1 LGHNA, CDR2 YSLEER. The V end lost 1 base, the J end lost 5 bases, and 12 bases lay between the germline ends. Here the CDR3 reads CASSQVRTPNNEQFF. The CDR3 DNA sequence: TGCGCCAGCAGCCAAGTGCGGACACCAAACAATGAGCAGTTCTTC.

The chain's CDR3 is CATQNDRGGNQPQHF. CDR3 DNA: TGTGCCACCCAGAACGATAGGGGGGGCAATCAGCCCCAGCATTTT. V usage is TRBV28 and J usage is TRBJ1-5, with D maybe TRBD1 (6 bases). The CDR3 consists of 15 residues. Germline V gene lookup returns CDR1 MDHEN and CDR2 SYDVKM. Trimming took 10 bases from V and 2 from J, leaving 18 bases between them.

The chain's CDR3 is CASSPSRGGELFF. The CDR3 DNA reads TGTGCCAGCAGTCCTAGCCGGGGCGGGGAGCTGTTTTTT. The chain employs TRBV28 and TRBJ2-2; weak D call: TRBD2 (5 bases). This CDR3 contains 13 residues. Per the germline V gene, CDR1 is MDHEN and CDR2 is SYDVKM. V was clipped by 5 bases and J by 7 bases, with 11 bases between them.

This chain joins TRBV14 and TRBJ2-1; D not certain. Trimming pared 0 bases from V and 2 bases from J, leaving 14 bases between. The CDR3 is 17 amino acids. The germline gives CDR1 SGHDN, CDR2 FVKESK. CDR3 sequence reads: CASSQDMGPWPYNEQFF. For the CDR3, the DNA is TGTGCCAGCAGCCAAGATATGGGTCCGTGGCCCTACAATGAGCAGTTCTTC.

In its sample, this clone was seen once. The chain employs TRBV5-1 and TRBJ1-3; D is undetermined. The germline V gene encodes CDR1 SGHRS and CDR2 YFSETQ. This CDR3 comprises 16 residues. V was cut by 4 bases and J by 0 bases, with 14 bases left in between. The CDR3 loop reads CASSPQAQLSGNTIYF. CDR3 nucleotides: TGCGCCAGCAGCCCCCAAGCGCAGCTCTCTGGAAACACCATATATTTT. Based on the CDR3 plus reference TRBV5-1 and TRBJ1-3, the full variable domain is KAGVTQTPRYLIKTRGQQVTLSCSPISGHRSVSWYQQTPGQGLQFLFEYFSETQRNKGNFPGRFSGRQFSNSRSEMNVSTLELGDSALYLCASSPQAQLSGNTIYFGEGSWLTVV.

The chain joins TRBV27 to TRBJ1-5, with D possibly TRBD1 on 5 matching bases. CDR3 size: 15 residues. Germline V gene data show CDR1 as MNHEY and CDR2 as SMNVEV (reference sequence). V lost 3 bases and J 1 base, leaving 10 bases between the germline ends. The CDR3 DNA follows: TGTGCCAGCAGTTTTGCAGGGATGAGCAATCAGCCCCAGCATTTT. Protein product: CASSFAGMSNQPQHF.

A word on this clone: The identical CDR3 is also encoded by other nucleotide sequences in the sample. The CDR3 DNA reads TGTGCCAGCTCACCCGGGGAGACCCAGTACTTC. Translation gives CASSPGETQYF. The chain links TRBV18 to TRBJ2-5; D is ambiguous. Germline V gene data show CDR1 as KGHSH and CDR2 as LQKENI. This CDR3 region has 11 residues. Between the trimmed V and J ends, which lost 3 bases and 5 bases, there was a span of 4 bases.

This chain connects TRBV6-1 to TRBJ1-1; D not certain. The germline V and J ends were trimmed by 2 bases and 8 bases, with 6 bases remaining between them. Germline V lookup: CDR1 MNHNS, CDR2 SASEGT. CDR3 length: 11 amino acids. The CDR3 reads CASSEFVEAFF. The DNA of the CDR3 is TGTGCCAGCAGTGAATTTGTGGAAGCTTTCTTT.

The CDR3 nucleotides are TGTGCCAGTAGTATAAGGGGGGGAGATACGCAGTATTTT. This gives the protein CASSIRGGDTQYF. The chain is built from TRBV19 and TRBJ2-3, with TRBD2 as a possible D gene (7 bases). This CDR3 has 13 amino acids. With 2 bases removed from V and 5 bases from J, the gap between germline ends came to 8 bases. Germline values: CDR1 LNHDA, CDR2 SQIVND (reference sequence).

The chain has TRBV27 and TRBJ2-5; no clear D gene. Germline V gene sequence: CDR1 MNHEY, CDR2 SMNVEV (reference sequence). Trimming left V 9 bases short and J 2 bases short, with 13 bases between. The CDR3 extends over 13 amino acids. The CDR3 loop reads CARPHRFQETQYF. In nucleotides, the CDR3 is TGTGCCAGACCCCATCGTTTTCAAGAGACCCAGTACTTC.

The chain combines TRBV5-1 with TRBJ2-3; D not resolved. The germline CDR1 and CDR2 sequences are SGHRS and YFSETQ. The length of the CDR3 is 14 residues. Trimming stripped 0 bases from V and 5 bases from J, with 10 bases between. CDR3 sequence: CASSLVPDIDTQYF. Written as DNA, the CDR3 is TGCGCCAGCAGCTTGGTGCCTGATATAGATACGCAGTATTTT.

V and J are TRBV7-2 and TRBJ1-1; D ambiguous. The CDR3 extends over 14 amino acids. The V gene lost 1 base and the J gene lost 0 bases, with 6 bases spanning the gap. Germline CDR1 SGHTA, CDR2 FQGNSA. CDR3 nucleotides: TGTGCCAGCAGCTTAGGACCGTTGAACACTGAAGCTTTCTTT. Amino acid sequence: CASSLGPLNTEAFF.

V gene TRBV7-8 combines with J gene TRBJ1-3; 7 bases are shared with TRBD1. V was pared by 5 bases and J by 4 bases, with 17 bases of the junction left unmatched. The CDR3 sequence is 18 residues long. Per germline, CDR1 SGHVS and CDR2 FQNEAQ. CDR3 sequence: CASSPRSQRQGRGNTIYF. The CDR3 region has the DNA TGTGCCAGCAGCCCCCGATCCCAGCGACAGGGTCGCGGAAACACCATATATTTT.

The gene calls are TRBV9 and TRBJ2-2; D is uncertain. Germline lookup yields CDR1 SGDLS and CDR2 YYNGEE. Between the trimmed V and J ends, which lost 0 bases and 3 bases, there was a span of 3 bases. The CDR3 sequence is 13 residues long. Here the CDR3 reads CASSVEHTGELFF. The CDR3 coding sequence is TGTGCCAGCAGCGTAGAACACACCGGGGAGCTGTTTTTT.

The chain is built from TRBV4-2 and TRBJ1-4; D uncertain. CDR1 and CDR2 (germline): LGHNA, YNFKEQ. CDR3 length equals 16 residues. With 3 bases removed from V and 8 bases from J, the gap between germline ends came to 19 bases. The CDR3: CASSQSLGGLSEKLFF. DNA for the CDR3: TGTGCCAGCAGCCAGAGCCTTGGCGGATTAAGCGAAAAACTGTTTTTT.

The chain recombines TRBV28 with TRBJ2-7; TRBD1 agrees at 7 bases. V lost 6 bases and J lost 2; bases outside the gene matches: 10. The V gene's germline CDR1 is MDHEN and CDR2 SYDVKM. The CDR3 totals 15 residues. CDR3 DNA: TGTGCCAGCAGCCCTACTGGGACAGCTACCTACGAGCAGTACTTC. Its translation: CASSPTGTATYEQYF.